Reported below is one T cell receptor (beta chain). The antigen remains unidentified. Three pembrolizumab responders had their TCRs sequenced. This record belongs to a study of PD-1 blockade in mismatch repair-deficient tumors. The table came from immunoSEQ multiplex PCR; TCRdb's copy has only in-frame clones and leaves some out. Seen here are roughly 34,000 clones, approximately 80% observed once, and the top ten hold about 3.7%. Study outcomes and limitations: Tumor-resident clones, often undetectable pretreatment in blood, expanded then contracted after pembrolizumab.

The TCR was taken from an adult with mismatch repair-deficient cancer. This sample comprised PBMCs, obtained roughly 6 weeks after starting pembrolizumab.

The DNA for the CDR3 is TGTGCCAGCAGCCGGGGTACCTATAGCAATCAGCCCCAGCATTTT. It is translated as CASSRGTYSNQPQHF. The gene calls are TRBV5-4 and TRBJ1-5; D gene uncertain. V was cut by 4 bases and J by 0 bases, with 11 bases left in between. Germline lookup yields CDR1 SGHNT and CDR2 YYREEE (reference sequence). This CDR3 is built from 15 residues.